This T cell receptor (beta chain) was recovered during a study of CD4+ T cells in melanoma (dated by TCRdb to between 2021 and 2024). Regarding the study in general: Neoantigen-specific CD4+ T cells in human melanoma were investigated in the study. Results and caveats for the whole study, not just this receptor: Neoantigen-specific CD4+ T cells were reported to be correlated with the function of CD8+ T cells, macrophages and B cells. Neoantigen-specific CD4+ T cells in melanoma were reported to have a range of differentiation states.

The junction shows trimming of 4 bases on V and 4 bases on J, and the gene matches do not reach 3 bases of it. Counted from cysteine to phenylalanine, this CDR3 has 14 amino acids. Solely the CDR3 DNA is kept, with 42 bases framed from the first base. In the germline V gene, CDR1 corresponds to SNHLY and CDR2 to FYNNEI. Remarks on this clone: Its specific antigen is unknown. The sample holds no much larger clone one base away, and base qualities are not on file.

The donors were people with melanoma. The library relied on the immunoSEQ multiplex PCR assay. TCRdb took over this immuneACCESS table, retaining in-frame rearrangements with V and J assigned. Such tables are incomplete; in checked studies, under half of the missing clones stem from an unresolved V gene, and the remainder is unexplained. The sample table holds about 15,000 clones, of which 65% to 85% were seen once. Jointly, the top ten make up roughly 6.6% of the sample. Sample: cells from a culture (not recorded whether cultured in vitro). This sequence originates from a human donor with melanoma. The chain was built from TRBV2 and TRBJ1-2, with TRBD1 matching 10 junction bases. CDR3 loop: CASSGTGGLYGYTF. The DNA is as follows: TGTGCCAGCAGTGGGACAGGGGGTCTCTATGGCTACACCTTC.